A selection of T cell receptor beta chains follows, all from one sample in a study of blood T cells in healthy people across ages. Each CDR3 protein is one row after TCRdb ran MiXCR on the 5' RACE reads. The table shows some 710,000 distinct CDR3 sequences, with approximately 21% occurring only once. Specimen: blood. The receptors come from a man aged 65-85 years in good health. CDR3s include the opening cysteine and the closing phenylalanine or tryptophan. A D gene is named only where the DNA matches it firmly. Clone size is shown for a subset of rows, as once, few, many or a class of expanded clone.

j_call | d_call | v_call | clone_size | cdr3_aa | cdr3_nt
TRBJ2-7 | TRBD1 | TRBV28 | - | CASNLNSRGLGYEQYF | TGTGCCAGCAACCTGAACAGCAGGGGGCTAGGCTACGAGCAGTACTTC
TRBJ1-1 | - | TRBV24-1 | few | CATSDPQRPTEAFF | TGTGCCACCAGTGACCCGCAAAGACCCACTGAAGCTTTCTTT
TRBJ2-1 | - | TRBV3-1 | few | CASSRPLRDEQFF | TGTGCCAGCAGCCGCCCCCTTAGGGATGAGCAGTTCTTC
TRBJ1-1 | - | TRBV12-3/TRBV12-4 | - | CASRSQEHTEAFF | TGTGCCAGCAGATCTCAAGAACACACTGAAGCTTTCTTT
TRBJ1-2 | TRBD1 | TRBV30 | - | CAWHKQGAEGYTF | TGTGCCTGGCATAAACAGGGGGCTGAGGGCTACACCTTC
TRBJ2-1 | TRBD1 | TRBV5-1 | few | CASSSPGQMSEQFF | TGCGCCAGCAGCTCCCCGGGACAGATGAGTGAGCAGTTCTTC
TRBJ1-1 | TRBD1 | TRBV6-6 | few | CASIQPGQGLPEAFF | TGTGCCAGCATTCAGCCGGGACAGGGTCTCCCTGAAGCTTTCTTT
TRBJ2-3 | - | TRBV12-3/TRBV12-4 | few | CASSFPGSSTDTQYF | TGTGCCAGCAGTTTCCCGGGTTCTAGCACAGATACGCAGTATTTT
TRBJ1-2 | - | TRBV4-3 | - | CASSQGGGNNYGYTF | TGCGCCAGCAGCCAAGGGGGGGGCAATAACTATGGCTACACCTTC
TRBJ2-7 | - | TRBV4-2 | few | CASSQSGGTSYEQYF | TGTGCCAGCAGCCAATCGGGGGGCACCTCCTACGAGCAGTACTTC
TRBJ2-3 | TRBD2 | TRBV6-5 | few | CASRPRPSGATDTQYF | TGTGCCAGCAGGCCGCGCCCTAGCGGCGCCACAGATACGCAGTATTTT
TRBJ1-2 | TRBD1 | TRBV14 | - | CASSQVTGSNYGYTF | TGTGCCAGCAGCCAAGTGACAGGGAGTAACTATGGCTACACCTTC
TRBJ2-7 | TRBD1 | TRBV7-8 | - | CASSSTGTGPSYEQYF | TGTGCCAGCAGCTCCACCGGGACAGGGCCCTCCTACGAGCAGTACTTC
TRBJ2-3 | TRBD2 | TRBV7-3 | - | CASSKHRGGRADTQYF | TGTGCCAGCAGCAAACACCGCGGGGGGAGAGCAGATACGCAGTATTTT
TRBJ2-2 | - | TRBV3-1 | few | CASRTWRGTGELFF | TGTGCCAGCAGAACTTGGAGGGGCACCGGGGAGCTGTTTTTT
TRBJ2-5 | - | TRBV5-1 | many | CASSDHKDGETQYF | TGCGCCAGCAGCGATCACAAGGATGGAGAGACCCAGTACTTC
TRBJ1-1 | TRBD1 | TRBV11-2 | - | CASSVTGGGWTEAFF | TGTGCCAGCAGCGTTACAGGGGGTGGTTGGACTGAAGCTTTCTTT
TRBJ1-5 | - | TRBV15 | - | CATSRDGFYSNQPQHF | TGTGCCACCAGCAGAGATGGGTTTTATAGCAATCAGCCCCAGCATTTT
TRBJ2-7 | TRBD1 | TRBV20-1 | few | CSAREGTGPGYEQYF | TGCAGTGCTAGAGAAGGGACAGGCCCTGGTTACGAGCAGTACTTC
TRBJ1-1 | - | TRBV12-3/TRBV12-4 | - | CASSRPYTEAFF | TGTGCCAGCAGTAGACCTTACACTGAAGCTTTCTTT
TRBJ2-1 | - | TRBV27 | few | CASSLGGGSRNEQFF | TGTGCCAGCAGTTTAGGGGGCGGGAGTCGCAATGAGCAGTTCTTC
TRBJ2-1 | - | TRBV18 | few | CASSSGVPSYNEQFF | TGTGCCAGCTCCTCTGGGGTTCCCTCCTACAATGAGCAGTTCTTC
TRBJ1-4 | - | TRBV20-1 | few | CSVPSGSTNEKLFF | TGCAGTGTACCGAGTGGGTCAACTAATGAAAAACTGTTTTTT
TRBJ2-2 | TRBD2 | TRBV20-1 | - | CSANSAGLTGELFF | TGCAGTGCTAACTCAGCGGGGCTAACCGGGGAGCTGTTTTTT
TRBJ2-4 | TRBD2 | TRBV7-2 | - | CANSLAPSGVNIQYF | TGTGCCAACAGCTTAGCCCCTAGCGGGGTAAACATTCAGTACTTC
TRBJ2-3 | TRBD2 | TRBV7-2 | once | CASSLGRLAGNTDTQYF | TGTGCCAGCAGCTTAGGGCGACTAGCGGGCAACACAGATACGCAGTATTTT
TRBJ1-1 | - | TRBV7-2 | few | CASSLAGRAGTEAFF | TGTGCCAGCAGCTTAGCGGGTAGGGCCGGCACTGAAGCTTTCTTT
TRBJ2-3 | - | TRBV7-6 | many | CASSHRESTQYF | TGTGCCAGCAGCCACAGGGAAAGTACGCAGTATTTT
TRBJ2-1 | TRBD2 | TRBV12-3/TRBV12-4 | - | CASRRSGSSYNEQFF | TGTGCCAGCAGACGAAGCGGGAGCTCCTACAATGAGCAGTTCTTC
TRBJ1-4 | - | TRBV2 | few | CASNDNEKLFF | TGTGCCAGCAACGATAATGAAAAACTGTTTTTT
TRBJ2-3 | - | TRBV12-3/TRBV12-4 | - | CASVGNWDTQYF | TGTGCCAGCGTGGGTAATTGGGATACGCAGTATTTT
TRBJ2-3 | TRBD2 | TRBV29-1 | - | CSVEWGLQGYTDTQYF | TGCAGCGTTGAATGGGGACTACAAGGATACACAGATACGCAGTATTTT
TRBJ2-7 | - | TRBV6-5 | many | CASSYYKSSYEQYF | TGTGCCAGCAGTTACTATAAGAGCTCCTACGAGCAGTACTTC
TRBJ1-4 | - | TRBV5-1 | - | CASSPNAATNEKLFF | TGCGCCAGCAGCCCGAACGCCGCAACTAATGAAAAACTGTTTTTT
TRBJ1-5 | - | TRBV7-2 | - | CASSLVAASNQPQHF | TGTGCCAGCAGCTTAGTGGCAGCTAGCAATCAGCCCCAGCATTTT
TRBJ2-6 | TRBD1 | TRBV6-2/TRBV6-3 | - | CASSIRGTGFLSGANVLTF | TGTGCCAGCAGCATCCGTGGGACAGGGTTCCTGTCTGGGGCCAACGTCCTGACTTTC
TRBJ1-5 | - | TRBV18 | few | CASSPSESYQPQHF | TGTGCCAGCTCACCAAGCGAGTCTTATCAGCCCCAGCATTTT
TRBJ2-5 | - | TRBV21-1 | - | CASSRLAGETQYF | TGTGCCAGCAGCAGACTAGCGGGCGAGACCCAGTACTTC
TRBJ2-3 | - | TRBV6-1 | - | CASSDRPLGTDTQYF | TGTGCCAGCAGTGACCGACCCCTGGGCACAGATACGCAGTATTTT